Below are 30 T cell receptor beta chains sequenced from a single sample in a study of blood T cell repertoires in COVID-19. Clones were sequenced by immunoSEQ multiplex PCR, and TCRdb holds only the in-frame ones, with some missing. The sample lists roughly 120,000 clones, about 80% occurring once. Specimen: peripheral blood. The receptors here all came from a man between 65 and 79 years old with acute or convalescent COVID-19.

V usage is TRBV4-1 and J usage is TRBJ2-1; 8 bases agree with TRBD2. CDR3 length: 15 amino acids. The V gene end was trimmed by 4 bases and the J gene end by 0 bases; junction bases not matched to a gene: 2. Germline-derived CDR1 and CDR2 are MGHRA and YSYEKL. CDR3 in DNA: TGCGCCAGCAGCCGCGGGGGGAACTCCTACAATGAGCAGTTCTTC. Protein: CASSRGGNSYNEQFF.

CDR3 protein: CASSRESGELFF. CDR3 nucleotides: TGTGCCAGCAGCCGTGAGTCGGGGGAGCTGTTTTTT. The chain joins TRBV5-6 to TRBJ2-2; the D is unclear. Germline loops: CDR1 SGHDT, CDR2 YYEEEE. The CDR3 contains 12 residues. V dropped 4 bases and J dropped 8 bases, with 9 bases sitting between them.

This chain uses TRBV12-3 or TRBV12-4 with TRBJ1-2; D not resolved. Trimming took off 5 bases at V and 7 bases at J, with 14 bases between the two ends. This CDR3 has 13 residues. CDR3 in amino acids: CASSPDLQGGYTF. DNA of the CDR3: TGTGCCAGCAGTCCTGACTTGCAAGGTGGCTACACCTTC.

This clone was seen once. J is TRBJ1-1 and V is TRBV27, with TRBD1 matching over 7 bases. The length of the CDR3 is 20 residues. The V and J ends lost 6 bases and 1 base, in that order; junction bases with no gene match: 23. Germline CDR1 MNHEY, CDR2 SMNVEV (reference sequence). DNA of the CDR3: TGTGCCAGCAGAGTAGGCTACAGTCGGGACAGCCAAATTGGGAACACTGAAGCTTTCTTT. Its protein is CASRVGYSRDSQIGNTEAFF.

The chain joins TRBV18 to TRBJ2-7; no reliable D call. This CDR3 is built from 12 residues. Per germline, CDR1 KGHSH and CDR2 LQKENI. V lost 3 bases, J lost 5 bases, and 8 bases lay in between. The DNA of the CDR3 is TGTGCCAGCTCACCTGGGCCTGACGAGCAGTACTTC. Its translation: CASSPGPDEQYF.

V gene TRBV14 combines with J gene TRBJ2-1; D not resolved. CDR1 is SGHDN, CDR2 FVKESK, per germline. V lost 2 bases and J lost 0, with 8 bases in between. There are 15 residues in the CDR3. The CDR3 reads CASSQQASSYNEQFF. CDR3 bases: TGTGCCAGCAGCCAACAGGCGAGCTCCTACAATGAGCAGTTCTTC.

The chain recombines TRBV18 with TRBJ1-4; tentatively, D is TRBD1 (6 bases). V dropped 1 base and J dropped 7 bases, with 10 bases sitting between them. This CDR3 has 14 residues. Per the germline V gene, CDR1 is KGHSH and CDR2 is LQKENI. CDR3 nucleotide sequence: TGTGCCAGCTCACCACGGGGGCGAGGTGAAAAACTGTTTTTT. This translates into CASSPRGRGEKLFF.

The chain carries TRBV16 and TRBJ1-4; 8 bases fit TRBD1. The V and J ends lost 4 bases and 5 bases, in that order; junction bases with no gene match: 9. The CDR3 consists of 16 residues. Germline V gives CDR1 KGHSY, CDR2 FQNENV. The CDR3 region is CASSPLAGQENEKLFF. The CDR3 nucleotides read TGTGCCAGCAGCCCCTTGGCGGGACAGGAGAATGAAAAACTGTTTTTT. The variable domain in full, completed from reference TRBV16 and TRBJ1-4, reads GEEVAQTPKHLVRGEGQKAKLYCAPIKGHSYVFWYQQVLKNEFKFLISFQNENVFDETGMPKERFSAKCLPNSPCSLEIQATKLEDSAVYFCASSPLAGQENEKLFFGSGTQLSVL.

The sample holds a few counts of this clone. This chain uses TRBV7-9 with TRBJ1-3; D gene ambiguous. Looked up from germline, CDR1 is SEHNR and CDR2 is FQNEAQ (reference sequence). The V end was cut by 8 bases, the J end by 0 bases, with 14 bases between. The CDR3 contains 15 residues. The CDR3 DNA follows: TGTGCCAGCTTGCGGGCGGAAAGCTCTGGAAACACCATATATTTT. Its protein is CASLRAESSGNTIYF.

A single count supports this clone. The chain carries TRBV24-1 and TRBJ1-2, with D hard to call. In germline, CDR1 is KGHDR, CDR2 SFDVKD. The CDR3 is 15 amino acids. V was trimmed by 5 bases and J by 2 bases, leaving 14 bases between them. In DNA, the CDR3 is TGTGCCACCAGTGCCCCTGAAGGCGGAAACTATGGCTACACCTTC. Amino acids: CATSAPEGGNYGYTF.

CDR3: CASSQGSVGGRDTGELFF. DNA of the CDR3: TGTGCCAGCAGCCAAGGTAGTGTAGGGGGCCGGGACACCGGGGAGCTGTTTTTT. The genes are TRBV4-2 and TRBJ2-2; 7 nucleotides align to TRBD1. CDR1 is LGHNA and CDR2 is YNFKEQ in the germline V gene. V shed 1 base and J 3 bases; nucleotides not matched to a gene: 11. The CDR3 extends over 18 amino acids.

The rearrangement uses TRBV10-3 and TRBJ1-1, with no clear D. Germline CDR1 reads ENHRY; CDR2 reads SYGVKD. V lost 2 bases and J lost 4, with 17 bases in between. The CDR3 is 16 amino acids. DNA of the CDR3: TGTGCCATCAGTGAGAAGGATTGGGGAGGCGGCACTGAAGCTTTCTTT. Translation gives CAISEKDWGGGTEAFF.

CDR3 loop: CASSYSAGTYYGYTF. CDR3 nucleotides: TGTGCCAGCAGTTACTCGGCGGGCACCTACTATGGCTACACCTTC. This rearrangement joins TRBV6-2 or TRBV6-3 to TRBJ1-2; no clear D gene. This CDR3 is built from 15 residues. The germline CDR1 and CDR2 sequences are MNHEY and SVGEGT. Trimming removed 0 bases from V and 3 bases from J, with 11 bases in between.

The chain combines TRBV5-1 with TRBJ2-1; TRBD2 aligns across 7 bases. The junction had 11 bases not matched to a gene; V was cut back by 1 base and J by 7 bases. This CDR3 is 16 amino acids long. The V gene's germline CDR1 is SGHRS and CDR2 YFSETQ. CDR3 in DNA: TGCGCCAGCAGCTTGATCCGGCCCGGGGGAGGGAATGAGCAGTTCTTC. It is translated as CASSLIRPGGGNEQFF. The complete variable domain, with remaining parts taken from reference TRBV5-1 and TRBJ2-1, reads KAGVTQTPRYLIKTRGQQVTLSCSPISGHRSVSWYQQTPGQGLQFLFEYFSETQRNKGNFPGRFSGRQFSNSRSEMNVSTLELGDSALYLCASSLIRPGGGNEQFFGPGTRLTVL.

J is TRBJ2-7 and V is TRBV6-5; D might be TRBD2 (5 bases). Germline V gene sequence: CDR1 MNHEY, CDR2 SVGAGI. CDR3 length equals 16 residues. V was shortened by 0 bases and J by 0 bases, with 12 bases between the two germline ends. CDR3 DNA: TGTGCCAGCAGTTACTCCCTTAGCGCGTTCTCCTACGAGCAGTACTTC. Protein sequence: CASSYSLSAFSYEQYF.

This rearrangement joins TRBV6-2 or TRBV6-3 to TRBJ1-2; the D gene is possibly TRBD1 (6 bases). Trimming removed 3 bases from V and 4 bases from J, with 21 bases in between. Germline V lookup: CDR1 MNHEY, CDR2 SVGEGT. The CDR3 loop spans 17 amino acids. CDR3 in amino acids: CASSYSPGDPFRYGYTF. The CDR3 nucleotides read TGTGCCAGCAGTTATTCACCAGGGGACCCGTTCCGCTATGGCTACACCTTC.

J is TRBJ1-2 and V is TRBV10-3, with TRBD1 identical over 9 bases. Germline V lookup: CDR1 ENHRY, CDR2 SYGVKD. The CDR3 extends over 15 amino acids. Trimming at V came to 3 bases and at J to 4 bases, leaving 6 bases not matched to a gene. The CDR3 here is CAISEGDRAGYGYTF. CDR3 DNA: TGTGCCATCAGTGAAGGGGACAGGGCGGGCTATGGCTACACCTTC.

The chain joins TRBV27 to TRBJ2-7; 10 nucleotides match TRBD1. The germline CDR1 and CDR2 sequences are MNHEY and SMNVEV (reference sequence). V lost 6 bases, J lost 3 bases, and 5 bases stayed unmatched. CDR3 size: 14 residues. The CDR3 region has the DNA TGTGCCAGCAGCCGGGACAGGGGTGACTACGAGCAGTACTTC. As protein: CASSRDRGDYEQYF.

This clone showed up just once. The rearrangement uses TRBV28 and TRBJ2-7; TRBD2 matches 7 bases. V shed 6 bases, J shed 6 bases, and the junction held 11 bases outside the gene matches. CDR1 is MDHEN and CDR2 is SYDVKM in the germline V gene. There are 14 residues in the CDR3. The CDR3 DNA follows: TGTGCCAGCAGATCCTCGGGGGGTAGGTTCGAGCAGTACTTC. Translated, it gives CASRSSGGRFEQYF.

The chain is built from TRBV7-9 and TRBJ1-6; 7 nucleotides match TRBD1. The trim removed 5 bases at V and 4 bases at J, leaving 2 bases unmatched. Germline CDR1 and CDR2: SEHNR and FQNEAQ (reference sequence). The CDR3 is made up of 14 amino acids. The CDR3 loop reads CASSQGQYNSPLHF. The CDR3 nucleotides are TGTGCCAGCAGCCAGGGACAGTATAATTCACCCCTCCACTTT.

The rearrangement uses TRBV2 and TRBJ1-5; 8 bases fit TRBD1. Germline assignment: CDR1 SNHLY and CDR2 FYNNEI. The V segment lost 8 bases and the J segment 5 bases; nucleotides outside the gene matches: 8. The CDR3 covers 14 residues. This CDR3 reads CASEDRETYQPQHF. CDR3 DNA: TGTGCCAGCGAGGACAGGGAAACGTATCAGCCCCAGCATTTT.

This clone was counted a few times. V gene TRBV28 combines with J gene TRBJ2-1, with D tentatively TRBD2 (6 bases). There are 15 residues in the CDR3. Per the germline V gene, CDR1 is MDHEN and CDR2 is SYDVKM. Trimming took 7 bases from V and 2 from J, leaving 15 bases between them. The CDR3 region has the DNA TGTGCCAGCAATCCAACCGGGGGTGCCTACAATGAGCAGTTCTTC. Amino acids: CASNPTGGAYNEQFF. Full variable domain (missing parts from reference TRBV28 and TRBJ2-1): DVKVTQSSRYLVKRTGEKVFLECVQDMDHENMFWYRQDPGLGLRLIYFSYDVKMKEKGDIPEGYSVSREKKERFSLILESASTNQTSMYLCASNPTGGAYNEQFFGPGTRLTVL.

The V call is TRBV11-2, the J call TRBJ1-3; D might be TRBD1 (6 bases). Germline V CDR1 and CDR2: SGHAT, FQNNGV. V lost 3 bases and J lost 3, with 21 bases in between. The CDR3 covers 18 residues. In nucleotides, the CDR3 is TGTGCCAGCAGCTTTTCGGTAGGGAGAGGGGGACGTGGAAACACCATATATTTT. This encodes CASSFSVGRGGRGNTIYF.

The J gene is TRBJ2-3, the V gene TRBV15; TRBD2 agrees at 8 bases. Losses at the gene ends were 6 bases for V and 4 bases for J; bases not matched to a gene: 6. Germline CDR1 and CDR2: LNHNV and YYDKDF (reference sequence). The CDR3 spans 14 residues. The CDR3 region is CATSRGGESDTQYF. CDR3 nucleotide sequence: TGTGCCACCAGTCGGGGGGGTGAATCAGATACGCAGTATTTT.

The rearrangement uses TRBV2 and TRBJ2-5, with a tentative D call TRBD2 (7 bases). CDR1 and CDR2 (germline): SNHLY, FYNNEI. Between the trimmed V and J ends, which lost 4 bases and 4 bases, there was a span of 16 bases. The length of the CDR3 is 15 residues. CDR3 DNA: TGTGCCAGCAGTGCGAAGTCAAGGGGGGGAGAGACCCAGTACTTC. This gives the protein CASSAKSRGGETQYF.

This chain connects TRBV10-1 to TRBJ2-7; perhaps TRBD1 as D (6 bases). This CDR3 is built from 11 residues. Germline V lookup: CDR1 WNHNN, CDR2 SYGVQD (reference sequence). V lost 5 bases and J lost 4, with 6 bases in between. The CDR3: CASSQGYEQYF. In nucleotides, the CDR3 is TGCGCCAGCAGTCAGGGGTACGAGCAGTACTTC.

The chain uses TRBV7-2 and TRBJ1-1; D ambiguous. Trimming pared 3 bases from V and 5 bases from J, leaving 10 bases between. The CDR3 has 13 residues. Germline V lookup: CDR1 SGHTA, CDR2 FQGNSA. The CDR3 DNA sequence: TGTGCCAGCAGCTTTCGCCGGGAGACTGAAGCTTTCTTT. This gives the protein CASSFRRETEAFF. Looking up the rest from reference TRBV7-2 and TRBJ1-1 gives the full variable domain: GAGVSQSPSNKVTEKGKDVELRCDPISGHTALYWYRQSLGQGLEFLIYFQGNSAPDKSGLPSDRFSAERTGGSVSTLTIQRTQQEDSAVYLCASSFRRETEAFFGQGTRLTVV.

The chain carries TRBV27 and TRBJ1-2, with TRBD1 matching over 11 bases. This CDR3 has 13 residues. Per the germline V gene, CDR1 is MNHEY and CDR2 is SMNVEV (reference sequence). Losses at the gene ends were 8 bases for V and 8 bases for J; bases not matched to a gene: 7. As DNA, the CDR3 is TGTGCCAGCGGAGGACAGGGGGCGGGGGGCTACACCTTC. This sequence encodes CASGGQGAGGYTF.

In nucleotides, the CDR3 is TGCAGCGTTGAAAATAGGGACAGAGTGAACTACGAGCAGTACTTC. Its protein product is CSVENRDRVNYEQYF. The chain couples TRBV29-1 to TRBJ2-7; 7 bases agree with TRBD1. The CDR3 consists of 15 residues. Germline V gene lookup returns CDR1 SQVTM and CDR2 ANQGSEA. V trimming: 2 bases; J trimming: 3 bases; junction bases outside the gene matches: 10.

This clone was found once. The V gene is TRBV3-1 (or the pseudogene TRBV3-2), the J gene TRBJ1-1; D not resolved. CDR1 and CDR2 from the germline V gene are LGHDT and YNNKEL (reference sequence). Trimming removed 0 bases at V and 5 bases at J, with 10 bases between. The CDR3 has 14 residues. CDR3 coding DNA: TGTGCCAGCAGCCAAGAACCCAGGATGACTGAAGCTTTCTTT. Protein: CASSQEPRMTEAFF.